These 10 T cell receptor beta chains were all obtained from the same sample, sequenced in a study of radiation and T cells in renal cell carcinoma. Only in-frame clones appear in the TCRdb table, and some are missing; sequencing was by immunoSEQ multiplex PCR. The sample has some 150,000 clones; about 91% are singletons. Time point given: blood 2 weeks post-SBRT. The treatment here: 15 Gy SBRT to primary tumor, nephrectomy 4 weeks later. The material was blood, obtained from a patient whose treatment included radiotherapy and nephrectomy. These receptors were obtained from a woman aged 45-65 years with renal cell carcinoma.

The V and J genes are TRBV12-5 and TRBJ2-2; the D gene is possibly TRBD2 (6 bases). V shed 0 bases and J shed 2 bases, with 13 bases lying between them. Germline CDR1 is LGHNT and CDR2 is FRNRAP. The length of the CDR3 is 17 residues. This CDR3 is CASGLVLEGTNTGELFF. In nucleotides, the CDR3 is TGTGCTAGTGGTTTGGTACTGGAGGGGACTAACACCGGGGAGCTGTTTTTT.

V usage is TRBV6-5 and J usage is TRBJ2-1, with 10 bases lining up with TRBD2. The CDR3 extends over 16 amino acids. CDR1 and CDR2 from the germline V gene are MNHEY and SVGAGI. V shed 4 bases, J shed 6 bases, and the junction held 9 bases outside the gene matches. The CDR3, as DNA: TGTGCCAGCAGTTTAAGCGGGGGGGCCATTTTCAATGAGCAGTTCTTC. Protein product: CASSLSGGAIFNEQFF.

The rearrangement uses TRBV2 and TRBJ2-3; 10 bases fit TRBD2. The CDR3 consists of 17 residues. CDR1 and CDR2 from the germline V gene are SNHLY and FYNNEI. Trimming at V came to 5 bases and at J to 1 base, leaving 9 bases not matched to a gene. The CDR3 sequence is CASSYRRLAGGTDTQYF. CDR3 DNA sequence: TGTGCCAGCAGTTACCGCCGGCTAGCGGGGGGCACAGATACGCAGTATTTT.

On this clone: Other nucleotide sequences in the sample specify the same CDR3. The V and J genes are TRBV5-1 and TRBJ2-7; unclear D gene. V was pared by 0 bases and J by 1 base, with 8 bases between. This CDR3 is 14 amino acids long. Per the germline V gene, CDR1 is SGHRS and CDR2 is YFSETQ. The CDR3 DNA follows: TGCGCCAGCAGCTTGGTGGTAGGATCCTACGAGCAGTACTTC. This gives the protein CASSLVVGSYEQYF.

The chain links TRBV5-6 to TRBJ2-7; 7 nucleotides line up with TRBD1. The V gene end was trimmed by 0 bases and the J gene end by 2 bases; junction bases not matched to a gene: 2. The CDR3 length is 14 residues. Germline loops: CDR1 SGHDT, CDR2 YYEEEE. CDR3 loop: CASSLEGTAYEQYF. CDR3 coding DNA: TGTGCCAGCAGCTTGGAGGGGACAGCCTACGAGCAGTACTTC.

Details on this clone: A junction boundary mismatches the germline segment, possibly from a read error. The V call is TRBV27, the J call TRBJ1-2; TRBD1 might be the D (6 bases). Per germline, CDR1 MNHEY and CDR2 SMNVEV (reference sequence). The CDR3 sequence is 15 residues long. This chain's CDR3 is CASSLSPRGLKGYTF. CDR3 sequence (DNA): TGTGCCAGCAGCTTATCCCCACGGGGGCTAAAAGGCTACACCTTC.

The CDR3 loop reads CASSLGGSSETQYF. Here the CDR3 DNA reads TGTGCCAGCAGCTTAGGGGGCTCCTCGGAGACCCAGTACTTC. The rearrangement links TRBV11-2 to TRBJ2-5, with a tentative D call TRBD1 (5 bases). The CDR3 loop spans 14 amino acids. Germline lookup yields CDR1 SGHAT and CDR2 FQNNGV. V was trimmed by 1 base and J by 5 bases, leaving 11 bases between them. Full variable domain (rest looked up from reference TRBV11-2 and TRBJ2-5): EAGVAQSPRYKIIEKRQSVAFWCNPISGHATLYWYQQILGQGPKLLIQFQNNGVVDDSQLPKDRFSAERLKGVDSTLKIQPAKLEDSAVYLCASSLGGSSETQYFGPGTRLLVL.

The V call is TRBV19, the J call TRBJ2-5; the D is unclear. CDR1 is LNHDA, CDR2 SQIVND, per germline (reference sequence). Trimming stripped 5 bases from V and 1 base from J, with 11 bases between. This CDR3 is 14 amino acids long. The CDR3 loop reads CASSLRQGQETQYF. CDR3 sequence (DNA): TGTGCCAGTAGTCTCCGCCAAGGCCAAGAGACCCAGTACTTC.

Here the CDR3 DNA reads TGTGCCAGCAGTGATGAACAGGGGAGGGCCGGGGAGCTGTTTTTT. This encodes CASSDEQGRAGELFF. The genes are TRBV2 and TRBJ2-2; D may match TRBD1 or TRBD2 (7 bases each). There are 15 residues in the CDR3. Trimming took off 3 bases at V and 6 bases at J, with 14 bases between the two ends. In germline, CDR1 is SNHLY, CDR2 FYNNEI.

The chain has TRBV5-6 and TRBJ2-1, with TRBD1 matching over 9 bases. CDR1 SGHDT and CDR2 YYEEEE come from the germline V gene. The CDR3 has 15 amino acids. The junction had 6 bases not matched to a gene; V was cut back by 1 base and J by 7 bases. The CDR3: CASSLSGQGVNEQFF. As DNA, the CDR3 is TGTGCCAGCAGCTTGTCGGGACAGGGTGTGAATGAGCAGTTCTTC.